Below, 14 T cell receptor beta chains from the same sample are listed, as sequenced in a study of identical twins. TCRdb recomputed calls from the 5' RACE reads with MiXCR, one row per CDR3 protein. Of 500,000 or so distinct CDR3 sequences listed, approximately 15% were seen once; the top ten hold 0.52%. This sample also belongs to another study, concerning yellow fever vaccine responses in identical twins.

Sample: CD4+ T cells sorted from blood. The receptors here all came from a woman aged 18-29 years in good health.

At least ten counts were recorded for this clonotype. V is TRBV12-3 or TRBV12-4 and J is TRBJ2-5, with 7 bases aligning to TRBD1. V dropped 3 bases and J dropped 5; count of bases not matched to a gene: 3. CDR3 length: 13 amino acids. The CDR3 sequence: CASSFRGMETQYF. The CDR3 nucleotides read TGTGCCAGCAGTTTCAGGGGGATGGAGACCCAGTACTTC.

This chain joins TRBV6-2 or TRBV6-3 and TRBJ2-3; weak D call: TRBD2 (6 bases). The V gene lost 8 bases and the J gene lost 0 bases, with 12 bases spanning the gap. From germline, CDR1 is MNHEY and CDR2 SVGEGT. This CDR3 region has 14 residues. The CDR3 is CASARGKSTDTQYF. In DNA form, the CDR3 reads TGTGCCAGCGCCCGCGGGAAGAGCACAGATACGCAGTATTTT.

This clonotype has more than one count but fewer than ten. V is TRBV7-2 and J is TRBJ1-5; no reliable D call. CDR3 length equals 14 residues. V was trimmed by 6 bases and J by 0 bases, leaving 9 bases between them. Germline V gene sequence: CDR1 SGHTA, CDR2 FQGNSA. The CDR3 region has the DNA TGTGCCAGCAGAACAGATCATAGCAATCAGCCCCAGCATTTT. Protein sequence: CASRTDHSNQPQHF. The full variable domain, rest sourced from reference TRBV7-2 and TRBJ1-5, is GAGVSQSPSNKVTEKGKDVELRCDPISGHTALYWYRQSLGQGLEFLIYFQGNSAPDKSGLPSDRFSAERTGGSVSTLTIQRTQQEDSAVYLCASRTDHSNQPQHFGDGTRLSIL.

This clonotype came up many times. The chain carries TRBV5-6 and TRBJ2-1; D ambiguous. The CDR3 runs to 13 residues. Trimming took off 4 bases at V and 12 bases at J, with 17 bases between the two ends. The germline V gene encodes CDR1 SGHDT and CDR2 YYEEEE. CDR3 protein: CASSLRAFSGQFF. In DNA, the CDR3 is TGTGCCAGCAGCCTCCGAGCGTTCTCCGGGCAGTTCTTC.

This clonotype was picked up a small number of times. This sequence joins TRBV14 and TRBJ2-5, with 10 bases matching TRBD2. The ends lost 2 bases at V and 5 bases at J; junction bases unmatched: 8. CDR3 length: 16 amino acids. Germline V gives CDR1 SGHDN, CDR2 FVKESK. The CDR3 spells CASSQLLAGVRETQYF. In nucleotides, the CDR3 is TGTGCCAGCAGCCAACTCCTAGCGGGAGTGAGGGAGACCCAGTACTTC.

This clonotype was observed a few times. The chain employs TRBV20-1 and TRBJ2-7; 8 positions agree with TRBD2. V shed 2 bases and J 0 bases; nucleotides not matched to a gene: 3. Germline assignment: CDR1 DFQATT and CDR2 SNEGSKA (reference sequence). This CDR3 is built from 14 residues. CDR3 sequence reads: CSARQRGFSYEQYF. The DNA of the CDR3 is TGCAGTGCTAGACAGCGGGGGTTCTCCTACGAGCAGTACTTC.

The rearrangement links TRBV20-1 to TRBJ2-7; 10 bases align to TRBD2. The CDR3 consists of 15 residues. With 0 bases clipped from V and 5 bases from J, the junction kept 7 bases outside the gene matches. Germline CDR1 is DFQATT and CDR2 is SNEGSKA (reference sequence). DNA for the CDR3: TGCAGTGCTAGAGATTGGTCTAGCGGGAGAAACGAGCAGTACTTC. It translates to CSARDWSSGRNEQYF.

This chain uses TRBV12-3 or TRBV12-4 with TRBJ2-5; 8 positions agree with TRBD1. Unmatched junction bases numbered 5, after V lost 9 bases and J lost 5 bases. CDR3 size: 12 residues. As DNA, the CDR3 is TGTGCCAGTCAGGGGGCCTGGGAGACCCAGTACTTC. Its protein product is CASQGAWETQYF.

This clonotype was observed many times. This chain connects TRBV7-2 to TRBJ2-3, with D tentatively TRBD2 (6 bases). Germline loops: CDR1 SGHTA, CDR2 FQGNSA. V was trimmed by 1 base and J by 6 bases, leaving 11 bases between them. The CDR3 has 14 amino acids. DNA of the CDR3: TGTGCCAGCAGCTTAGGCGGCGGAGGGGATACGCAGTATTTT. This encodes CASSLGGGGDTQYF.

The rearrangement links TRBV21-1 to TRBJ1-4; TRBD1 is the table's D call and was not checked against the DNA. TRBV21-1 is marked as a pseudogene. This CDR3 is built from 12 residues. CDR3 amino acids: CASKTGGEKLFF. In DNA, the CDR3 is TGTGCCAGCAAAACAGGGGGCGAAAAACTGTTTTTT.

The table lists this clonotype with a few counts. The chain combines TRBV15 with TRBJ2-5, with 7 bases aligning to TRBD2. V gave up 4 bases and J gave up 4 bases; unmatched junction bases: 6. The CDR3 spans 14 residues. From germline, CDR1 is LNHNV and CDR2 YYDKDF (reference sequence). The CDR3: CATSTWEGGETQYF. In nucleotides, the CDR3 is TGTGCCACCAGCACCTGGGAGGGTGGAGAGACCCAGTACTTC.

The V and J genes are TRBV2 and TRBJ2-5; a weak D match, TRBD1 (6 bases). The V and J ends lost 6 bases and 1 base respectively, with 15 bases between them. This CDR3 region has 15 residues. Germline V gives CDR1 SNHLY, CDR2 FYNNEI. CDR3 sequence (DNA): TGTGCCAGCAGCCGAGGAGGACAGTCCCAAGAGACCCAGTACTTC. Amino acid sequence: CASSRGGQSQETQYF.

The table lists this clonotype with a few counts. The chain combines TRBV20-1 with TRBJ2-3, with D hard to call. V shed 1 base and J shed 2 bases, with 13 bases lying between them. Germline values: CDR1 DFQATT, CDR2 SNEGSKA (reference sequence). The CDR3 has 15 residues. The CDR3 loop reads CSARGSTSSTDTQYF. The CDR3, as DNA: TGCAGTGCTAGAGGGTCTACGTCTTCCACAGATACGCAGTATTTT.

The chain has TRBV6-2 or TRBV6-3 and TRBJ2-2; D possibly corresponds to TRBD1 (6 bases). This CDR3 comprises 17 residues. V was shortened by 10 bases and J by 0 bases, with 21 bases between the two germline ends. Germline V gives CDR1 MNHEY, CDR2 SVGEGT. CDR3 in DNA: TGTGCCACCCTGGACAGTATTACAACTTCGAACACCGGGGAGCTGTTTTTT. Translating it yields CATLDSITTSNTGELFF.